This TCR beta chain was recovered during a study of identical twins. Findings and caveats of the study: Reduced insertions were recorded for abundant cord blood beta clonotypes, with no such pattern in memory repertoires.

A few counts support this clonotype. Its antigen is not identified. TCRdb redid the calling of the 5' RACE reads with MiXCR, one entry per CDR3 protein. The data show fewer than 500,000 distinct CDR3 sequences, 24% seen once. The CDR3 consists of 14 residues. J lost 4 bases, V lost 6 bases, and 9 bases had no gene match. Looked up from germline, CDR1 is DFQATT and CDR2 is SNEGSKA (reference sequence). Separately, the same data were catalogued under a study of T cells expressing NK-cell markers. That study adds: It was sorted CD3+CD56+NKG2C+, CD3+CD56+NKG2C- and CD3+CD56-NKG2C+ T cells that supplied the TCR beta repertoires. Of eight sequenced donors, seven were HCMV-seropositive and one HCMV-seronegative.

V gene TRBV20-1 combines with J gene TRBJ2-7; the match to TRBD2 covers 10 bases. This clonotype was sampled from a woman in her late teens or twenties in good health. Sequenced material: CD4+ T cells sorted from blood. The chain's CDR3 is CSATGTSVGYEQYF. The CDR3 coding sequence is TGCAGTGCGACCGGGACTAGCGTGGGGTACGAGCAGTACTTC.